A selection of T cell receptor beta chains follows, all from one sample in a study of shared clonotypes between healthy human individuals. Measured with immunoSEQ multiplex PCR; TCRdb has only the in-frame clones, and not every one. This table holds around 1 million clones, less than 85% found once. Sequencing input: memory CD4+ T cells sorted from blood. Receptors were obtained from a man aged 18 to 30 in good health. Both conserved end residues are part of each CDR3. The D gene is left open where the match is weak. The size entry is marked missing in some rows and otherwise reads once, few, many or a size class.

clone size	V gene	D gene	J gene	CDR3 protein	CDR3 DNA
-	TRBV6-1	TRBD1	TRBJ1-5	CASSAGTGGGQPQHF	TGTGCCAGCAGTGCCGGGACAGGGGGCGGCCAGCCCCAGCATTTT
-	TRBV6-6	TRBD1	TRBJ1-2	CASSSGQYYGYTF	TGTGCCAGCAGTTCGGGACAGTACTATGGCTACACCTTC
-	TRBV29-1	-	TRBJ1-2	CSVDRAVYGYTF	TGCAGCGTTGATAGGGCAGTTTATGGCTACACCTTC
-	TRBV5-1	-	TRBJ2-1	CASSPTFLYNEQFF	TGCGCCAGCAGCCCAACCTTTCTCTACAATGAGCAGTTCTTC
-	TRBV7-3	-	TRBJ2-5	CASSFRGGDETQYF	TGTGCCAGCAGCTTCCGCGGGGGCGATGAGACCCAGTACTTC
-	TRBV5-1	-	TRBJ1-5	CASSLGGERQPQHF	TGCGCCAGCAGCTTGGGGGGTGAGAGACAGCCCCAGCATTTT
-	TRBV10-1	-	TRBJ2-2	CASQANSGELFF	TGCGCCAGTCAGGCTAATTCCGGGGAGCTGTTTTTT
-	TRBV28	TRBD2	TRBJ2-3	CASSPGGPTNTQYF	TGTGCCAGCAGCCCGGGGGGGCCGACGAATACGCAGTATTTT
-	TRBV7-8	-	TRBJ1-3	CASRVDRNSGNTIYF	TGTGCCAGCAGAGTAGACAGGAACTCTGGAAACACCATATATTTT
-	TRBV10-1	-	TRBJ2-5	CASSVSGRGETQYF	TGCGCCAGCAGTGTTTCGGGAAGGGGAGAGACCCAGTACTTC
-	TRBV12-5	-	TRBJ1-1	CASGSGPLEAFF	TGTGCTAGTGGTTCCGGGCCTCTTGAAGCTTTCTTT
-	TRBV18	-	TRBJ2-3	CASSPPGNTDTQYF	TGTGCCAGCTCACCACCCGGTAACACAGATACGCAGTATTTT
-	TRBV5-6	-	TRBJ2-7	CASSLVSSYEQYF	TGTGCCAGCAGCTTGGTCTCAAGCTACGAGCAGTACTTC
-	TRBV7-3	-	TRBJ2-1	CASSLGVWRGDEQFF	TGTGCCAGCAGCTTAGGAGTTTGGAGGGGCGATGAGCAGTTCTTC
once	TRBV12-5	TRBD2	TRBJ2-3	CASATGGSTDTQYF	TGTGCTAGTGCCACGGGGGGTAGCACAGATACGCAGTATTTT
many	TRBV19	-	TRBJ2-7	CASSNRDGSYEQYF	TGTGCCAGTAGTAATCGGGACGGATCCTACGAGCAGTACTTC
-	TRBV5-4	TRBD1	TRBJ2-5	CASSLADREETQYF	TGTGCCAGCAGCTTGGCGGACAGGGAAGAGACCCAGTACTTC
-	TRBV18	-	TRBJ1-2	CASSPPTPGSRDGYTF	TGTGCCAGCTCACCACCCACGCCTGGTTCAAGGGATGGCTACACCTTC
-	TRBV5-6	-	TRBJ2-7	CASRASTRNEQYF	TGTGCCAGCAGGGCCAGCACTAGGAACGAGCAGTACTTC
-	TRBV7-2	TRBD1	TRBJ1-6	CASSQGDRTNSPLHF	TGTGCCAGCAGCCAGGGGGACAGAACAAATTCACCCCTCCACTTT
-	TRBV18	-	TRBJ1-1	CASSPITGNTEAFF	TGTGCCAGCTCACCCATCACAGGGAACACTGAAGCTTTCTTT
-	TRBV19	TRBD1	TRBJ1-4	CASRQGKDNEKLFF	TGTGCCAGTAGACAGGGGAAAGATAACGAAAAACTGTTTTTT
once	TRBV9	-	TRBJ2-5	CASSYSAQETQYF	TGTGCCAGCAGCTACTCGGCGCAAGAGACCCAGTACTTC
-	TRBV7-8	-	TRBJ2-1	CASSARLIF	TGTGCCAGCAGCGCACGACTTATCTTC
-	TRBV4-1	TRBD1	TRBJ2-7	CASSHYDRGGEQYF	TGCGCCAGCAGCCACTACGACAGGGGGGGTGAGCAGTACTTC
-	TRBV5-1	-	TRBJ1-3	CASSLAGLGSTIYF	TGCGCCAGCAGCTTGGCGGGACTGGGATCCACCATATATTTT
-	TRBV5-1	TRBD2	TRBJ2-2	CASSLIPASGGNTGELFF	TGCGCCAGCAGCCTTATACCAGCTAGCGGGGGGAACACCGGGGAGCTGTTTTTT
-	TRBV5-1	-	TRBJ1-4	CASSLGGTDYEKLFF	TGCGCCAGCAGCTTGGGGGGGACGGACTATGAAAAACTGTTTTTT
-	TRBV21-1	-	TRBJ2-1	CASSTSGSPSSYNEQFF	TGTGCCAGCAGCACATCAGGGTCTCCGAGCTCCTACAATGAGCAGTTCTTC
few	TRBV11-2	-	TRBJ1-5	CASSPHRDQPQHF	TGTGCCAGCAGCCCACATAGGGATCAGCCCCAGCATTTT
-	TRBV27	-	TRBJ2-3	CASSPVSSLRSDTQYF	TGTGCCAGCAGTCCCGTTTCCAGTCTTAGGTCAGATACGCAGTATTTT
-	TRBV5-4	TRBD1	TRBJ1-2	CASSWGQIPSGYTF	TGTGCCAGCAGCTGGGGACAGATACCGTCTGGCTACACCTTC
-	TRBV13	-	TRBJ2-2	CASSIRESGELFF	TGTGCCAGCAGCATCAGGGAAAGCGGGGAGCTGTTTTTT
once	TRBV13	TRBD1	TRBJ2-7	CASSTGQGGEQYF	TGTGCCAGCAGCACTGGACAGGGAGGTGAGCAGTACTTC
-	TRBV19	-	TRBJ2-7	CASEQGRGYEQYF	TGTGCCAGTGAACAGGGGAGGGGGTACGAGCAGTACTTC
-	TRBV6-4	TRBD2	TRBJ2-1	CASSAASGSRSREQFF	TGTGCCAGCAGTGCGGCTAGCGGGAGCAGGAGTCGTGAGCAGTTCTTC
-	TRBV11-2	-	TRBJ2-5	CASSLGTGQTQYF	TGTGCCAGCAGCTTAGGTACAGGGCAGACCCAGTACTTC
-	TRBV10-3	-	TRBJ2-6	CAISEADSRISGANVLTF	TGTGCCATCAGTGAAGCAGACAGTAGGATATCTGGGGCCAACGTCCTGACTTTC
-	TRBV18	-	TRBJ2-1	CASSPPISGSSSYNEQFF	TGTGCCAGCTCACCACCGATTAGCGGATCTAGCTCCTACAATGAGCAGTTCTTC
-	TRBV19	-	TRBJ2-3	CASKDSGPTQYF	TGTGCCAGTAAGGACTCTGGTCCTACGCAGTATTTT
-	TRBV5-4	-	TRBJ1-2	CASSLESRSTF	TGTGCCAGCAGCTTGGAAAGTAGGTCCACCTTC
-	TRBV7-2	TRBD2	TRBJ2-3	CASSYDLGLGDTDTQYF	TGTGCCAGCAGCTACGACTTGGGACTAGGGGACACAGATACGCAGTATTTT
-	TRBV5-1	TRBD2	TRBJ2-3	CASSLGLAGADTQYF	TGCGCCAGCAGTCTTGGACTAGCGGGAGCCGATACGCAGTATTTT
-	TRBV5-6	-	TRBJ1-1	CASSLVPATEAFF	TGTGCCAGCAGCTTGGTGCCAGCTACCGAAGCTTTCTTT
-	TRBV7-8	TRBD1	TRBJ2-2	CASSPGTVTGELFF	TGTGCCAGCAGCCCTGGGACAGTTACCGGGGAGCTGTTTTTT
few	TRBV7-3	-	TRBJ1-2	CASSLRGGNNYGYTF	TGTGCCAGCAGCTTACGTGGGGGGAATAACTATGGCTACACCTTC
-	TRBV5-1	TRBD1	TRBJ1-1	CASSPGTGGTEAFF	TGCGCCAGCAGCCCAGGGACAGGGGGCACTGAAGCTTTCTTT
few	TRBV4-3	TRBD1	TRBJ1-3	CASSQDQPGGGNTIYF	TGCGCCAGCAGCCAAGATCAGCCAGGGGGCGGAAACACCATATATTTT